These T cell receptor beta chains were read from a single sample in a study of human T cells and chemical hapten exposure. TCRdb processed the RACE reads anew with MiXCR; each CDR3 protein has one entry. The repertoire holds tens of thousands of distinct CDR3 sequences, with under 15% as singletons. This material consisted of whole blood, taken in connection with sensitization to the hapten diphenylcyclopropenone (DPC). The receptors originated from a young woman with alopecia areata. Some clones in this sample may be carry-over from other donors' samples. CDR3s include the opening cysteine and the closing phenylalanine or tryptophan. D genes are given only for firm matches. Some rows have no size entry. The others give once, few or many, or a class for an expanded clone.

j_gene | abundance | d_gene | v_gene | CDR3nt | CDR3aa
TRBJ2-5 | NA | TRBD2 | TRBV29-1 | TGCAGCGTTAAGATTCAAGCGGGGCCTCAAGAGACCCAGTACTTC | CSVKIQAGPQETQYF
TRBJ2-1 | few | NA | TRBV21-1 | TGTGCCAGCAGCAAACGCGAATTGTTCTTC | CASSKRELFF
TRBJ2-1 | NA | TRBD2 | TRBV7-2 | TGTGCCAGCGCTGCACTAGCGGGAAGCTCCTACAATGAGCAGTTCTTC | CASAALAGSSYNEQFF
TRBJ2-5 | few | NA | TRBV4-2 | TGTGCCAGCAGCCAAAGACTCGTCCAAGAGACCCAGTACTTC | CASSQRLVQETQYF
TRBJ1-2 | NA | TRBD1 | TRBV12-3/TRBV12-4 | TGTGCCAGCAGTTTAGGAGGGACAGGATACTACACCTTC | CASSLGGTGYYTF
TRBJ2-4 | NA | NA | TRBV12-3/TRBV12-4 | TGTGCCAGCAATGGCGGCGGACTAGCCAAAAACATTCAGTACTTC | CASNGGGLAKNIQYF
TRBJ2-1 | many | TRBD2 | TRBV14 | TGTGCCAGCAGCCAAGATGCGAGACTAGCGGTCGGTGAGCAGTTCTTC | CASSQDARLAVGEQFF
TRBJ2-7 | few | NA | TRBV5-1 | TGCGCCAGCAGCTGGATAGATCGATTTTTCTCCTACGAGCAGTACTTC | CASSWIDRFFSYEQYF
TRBJ1-5 | many | NA | TRBV19 | TGTGCCAGTAGTATAGAGGATCAGCCCCAGCATTTT | CASSIEDQPQHF
TRBJ1-4 | many | NA | TRBV18 | TGTGCCAGCTCATCGATGACAGCCCTGGGGGGTCTGTTTTTT | CASSSMTALGGLFF
TRBJ2-3 | few | TRBD2 | TRBV20-1 | TGCAGTGCTAGCGGACTAGCGGTATTCACAGATACGCAGTATTTT | CSASGLAVFTDTQYF
TRBJ2-7 | NA | NA | TRBV3-1 | TGTGCCAGCGGTCCGTGGGACTTGGGCGAGCAGTACTTC | CASGPWDLGEQYF
TRBJ2-7 | few | NA | TRBV5-6 | TGTGCCAGCAGCCCCATAGGATTCGACGAGCAGTACTTC | CASSPIGFDEQYF
TRBJ2-3 | NA | NA | TRBV6-2/TRBV6-3 | TGTGCCAGCAGTTACGTGGCAGGGACGCAGTATTTT | CASSYVAGTQYF
TRBJ2-3 | many | TRBD2 | TRBV5-4 | TGTGCCAGCAGCCCCTGGACTAGCGAAGATACGCAGTATTTT | CASSPWTSEDTQYF
TRBJ2-6 | many | NA | TRBV6-2/TRBV6-3 | TGTGCCAGCAGTTACCCTACAGTATCTGGGGCCAACGTCCTGACTTTC | CASSYPTVSGANVLTF
TRBJ1-5 | many | NA | TRBV21-1 | TGTGCCAGCAGCAAAGCGCTTTGCCGGGACAGGGGGTCTCTTCCACATCAGCCCCAGCATTTT | CASSKALCRDRGSLPHQPQHF
TRBJ2-3 | many | NA | TRBV9 | TGTGCCAGCAGCTCAACAGCCGGGGGCACAGATACGCAGTATTTT | CASSSTAGGTDTQYF
TRBJ2-1 | few | NA | TRBV14 | TGTGCCAGCAGTTTGGGGAGAGTCCGACAGTTCTTC | CASSLGRVRQFF
TRBJ2-3 | NA | NA | TRBV7-2 | TGTGCCAGCAGCATAGTTAGGGCTGATACGCAGTATTTT | CASSIVRADTQYF
TRBJ2-2 | NA | NA | TRBV7-6 | TGTGCCAGCAGCCCAGACGTGGGCACCGGGGAGCTGTTTTTT | CASSPDVGTGELFF
TRBJ2-1 | few | TRBD2 | TRBV10-3 | TGTGCCATCAGCAGGACTAGCTCCTACAATGAGCAGTTCTTC | CAISRTSSYNEQFF
TRBJ2-2 | NA | TRBD2 | TRBV10-3 | TGTGCCATCAGTGAGAGAGGGACTAGCGGGCAGGAGCTGTTTTTT | CAISERGTSGQELFF
TRBJ2-2 | few | NA | TRBV28 | TGTGCCAGCACCACCCCAGGAGTTGCCGGGGAGCTGTTTTTT | CASTTPGVAGELFF
TRBJ2-2 | few | NA | TRBV29-1 | TGCAGCGTTGAACGGCGCGGGGAGCTGTTTTTT | CSVERRGELFF
TRBJ2-3 | NA | TRBD1 | TRBV5-1 | TGCGCCAGCAGCCCCCAAGGGACAGGGGTGTATACGCAGTATTTT | CASSPQGTGVYTQYF
TRBJ2-2 | many | TRBD2 | TRBV6-2/TRBV6-3 | TGTGCCAGCTCTTCGGGACTAGCGAACACCGGGGAGCTGTTTTTT | CASSSGLANTGELFF
TRBJ2-7 | NA | NA | TRBV4-2 | TGTGCCAGCAGCCAAGAGAGTAAAAGCTACGAGCAGTACTTC | CASSQESKSYEQYF
TRBJ1-1 | many | NA | TRBV7-2 | TGTGCCAGCAGCCGGGACGACAGGACTGAAGCTTTCTTT | CASSRDDRTEAFF
TRBJ2-1 | many | TRBD2 | TRBV7-9 | TGTGCCAGCAGCTTAGCGTTAGCGGGAGGGTCATCGGATGAGCAGTTCTTC | CASSLALAGGSSDEQFF
TRBJ1-2 | few | TRBD1 | TRBV4-3 | TGCGCCAGCAGCCAGGACGAGGGACAGAACTATGGCTACACCTTC | CASSQDEGQNYGYTF
TRBJ2-2 | many | TRBD1 | TRBV12-3/TRBV12-4 | TGTGCCAGCAGCCCGACAGGGGGCGGCACCGGGGAGCTGTTTTTT | CASSPTGGGTGELFF
TRBJ2-5 | NA | NA | TRBV28 | TGTGCCTCAGAGGCTACCGGGGTTCCTTCAGAGACCCAGTACTTC | CASEATGVPSETQYF
TRBJ2-7 | few | TRBD2 | TRBV28 | TGTGCCAGCAGACGACTAGCGGGAGGGTCCTACGAGCAGTACTTC | CASRRLAGGSYEQYF
TRBJ1-1 | few | NA | TRBV28 | TGTGCCAGCAGTATCCCCCCGGGGGGCGGACGAGCTGAAGCTTTCTTT | CASSIPPGGGRAEAFF
TRBJ2-5 | few | NA | TRBV29-1 | TGCAGCGTTGAAGAAGGGACTCAAGAGACCCAGTACTTC | CSVEEGTQETQYF
TRBJ2-7 | NA | TRBD2 | TRBV20-1 | TGCAGTGCTAGATTTTGGACTAGCGGGAGATACGAGCAGTACTTC | CSARFWTSGRYEQYF
TRBJ2-7 | many | NA | TRBV27 | TGTGCCAGCAGTGCACAGGGGAGGCACGTCGAGCAGTACTTC | CASSAQGRHVEQYF
TRBJ2-3 | NA | TRBD2 | TRBV7-2 | TGTGCCAGCAGCCCGGGTTGGGGGGGGACCTTGGTCACAGATACGCAGTATTTT | CASSPGWGGTLVTDTQYF
TRBJ2-1 | many | TRBD2 | TRBV2 | TGTGCCAGCAGTTTAGCGGGACACAATGAGCAGTTCTTC | CASSLAGHNEQFF